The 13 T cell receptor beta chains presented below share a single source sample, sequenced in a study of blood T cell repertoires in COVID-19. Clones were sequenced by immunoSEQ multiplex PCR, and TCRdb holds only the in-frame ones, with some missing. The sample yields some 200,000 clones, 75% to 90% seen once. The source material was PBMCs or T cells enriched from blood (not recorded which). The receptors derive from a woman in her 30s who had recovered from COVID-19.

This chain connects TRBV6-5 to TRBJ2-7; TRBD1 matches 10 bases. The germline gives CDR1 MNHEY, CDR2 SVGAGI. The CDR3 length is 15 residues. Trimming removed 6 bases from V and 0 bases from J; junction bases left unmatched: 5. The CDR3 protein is CASRPGTGASYEQYF. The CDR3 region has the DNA TGTGCCAGCAGACCCGGGACAGGGGCCTCCTACGAGCAGTACTTC.

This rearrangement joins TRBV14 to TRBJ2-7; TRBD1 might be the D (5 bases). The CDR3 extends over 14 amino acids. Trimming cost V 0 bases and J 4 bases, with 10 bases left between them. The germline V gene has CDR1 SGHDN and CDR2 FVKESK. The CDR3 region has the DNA TGTGCCAGCAGCCAAGAGGCAGGGTTTTACGAGCAGTACTTC. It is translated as CASSQEAGFYEQYF.

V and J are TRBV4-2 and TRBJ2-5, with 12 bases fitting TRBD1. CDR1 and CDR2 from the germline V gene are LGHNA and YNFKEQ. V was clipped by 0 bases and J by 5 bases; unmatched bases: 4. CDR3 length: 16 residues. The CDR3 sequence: CASSQDPGQGAETQYF. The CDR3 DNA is TGTGCCAGCAGCCAAGATCCGGGACAGGGGGCGGAGACCCAGTACTTC.

The CDR3 sequence is CASSRVDTGTSSYNEQFF. CDR3 bases: TGTGCCAGCAGCCGGGTGGATACCGGGACTAGCTCGTACAATGAGCAGTTCTTC. The chain is built from TRBV27 and TRBJ2-1, with 9 bases aligning to TRBD2. Trimming removed 6 bases from V and 4 bases from J; junction bases left unmatched: 16. This CDR3 region has 18 residues. CDR1 and CDR2 (germline): MNHEY, SMNVEV (reference sequence).

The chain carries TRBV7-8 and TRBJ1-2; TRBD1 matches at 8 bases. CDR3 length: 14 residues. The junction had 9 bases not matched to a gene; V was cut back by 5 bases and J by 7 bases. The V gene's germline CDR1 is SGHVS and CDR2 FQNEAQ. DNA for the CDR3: TGTGCCAGCAGCGCCGGACAGGGTTCGGGTGGCTACACCTTC. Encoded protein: CASSAGQGSGGYTF.

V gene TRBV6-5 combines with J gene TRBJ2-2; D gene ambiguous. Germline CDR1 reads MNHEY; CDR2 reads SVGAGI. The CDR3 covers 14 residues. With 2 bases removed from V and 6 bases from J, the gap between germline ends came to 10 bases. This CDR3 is CASSYNGLPGELFF. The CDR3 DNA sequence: TGTGCCAGCAGTTACAACGGTCTCCCCGGGGAGCTGTTTTTT.

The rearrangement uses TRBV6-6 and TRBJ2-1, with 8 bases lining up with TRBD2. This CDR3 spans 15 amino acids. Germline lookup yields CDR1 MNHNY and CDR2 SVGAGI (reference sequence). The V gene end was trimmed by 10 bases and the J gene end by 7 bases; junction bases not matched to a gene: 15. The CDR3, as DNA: TGTGCCACCCTTAACCCTCGGGGGGGAGGTAATGAGCAGTTCTTC. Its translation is CATLNPRGGGNEQFF.

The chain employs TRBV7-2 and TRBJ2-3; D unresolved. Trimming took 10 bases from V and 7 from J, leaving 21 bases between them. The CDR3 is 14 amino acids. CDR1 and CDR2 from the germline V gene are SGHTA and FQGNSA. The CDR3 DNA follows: TGTGCCACGCAAAGAGGCCCCCCCCCGAATACGCAGTATTTT. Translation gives CATQRGPPPNTQYF. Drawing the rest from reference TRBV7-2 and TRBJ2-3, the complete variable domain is GAGVSQSPSNKVTEKGKDVELRCDPISGHTALYWYRQSLGQGLEFLIYFQGNSAPDKSGLPSDRFSAERTGGSVSTLTIQRTQQEDSAVYLCATQRGPPPNTQYFGPGTRLTVL.

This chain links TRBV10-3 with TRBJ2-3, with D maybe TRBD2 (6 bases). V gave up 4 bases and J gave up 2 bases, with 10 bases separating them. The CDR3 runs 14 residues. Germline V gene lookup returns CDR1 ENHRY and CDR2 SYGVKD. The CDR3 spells CAISVGRITDTQYF. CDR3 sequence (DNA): TGTGCCATCAGTGTGGGGAGGATCACAGATACGCAGTATTTT.

The CDR3 spells CASSLGPGTGSTDTQYF. The CDR3 region has the DNA TGTGCCAGCAGCCTGGGGCCCGGGACAGGGAGCACAGATACGCAGTATTTT. V usage is TRBV7-2 and J usage is TRBJ2-3; 9 bases are a match to TRBD1. This CDR3 has 17 amino acids. From germline, CDR1 is SGHTA and CDR2 FQGNSA. Trimming took 5 bases from V and 0 from J; bases not matched to a gene: 9.

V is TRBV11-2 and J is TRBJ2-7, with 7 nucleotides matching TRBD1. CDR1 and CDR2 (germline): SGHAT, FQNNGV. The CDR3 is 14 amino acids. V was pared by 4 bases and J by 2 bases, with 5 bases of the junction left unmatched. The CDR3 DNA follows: TGTGCCAGCAGCTCGTGGGACAGACCCTACGAGCAGTACTTC. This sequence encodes CASSSWDRPYEQYF.

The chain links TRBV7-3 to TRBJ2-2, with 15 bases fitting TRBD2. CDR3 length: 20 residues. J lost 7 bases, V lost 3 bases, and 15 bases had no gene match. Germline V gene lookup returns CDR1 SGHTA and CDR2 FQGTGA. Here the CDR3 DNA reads TGTGCCAGCAGCTTGACCGGGACTAGCGGGGGGCCTAAGTCTGGCGGGGAGCTGTTTTTT. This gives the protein CASSLTGTSGGPKSGGELFF.

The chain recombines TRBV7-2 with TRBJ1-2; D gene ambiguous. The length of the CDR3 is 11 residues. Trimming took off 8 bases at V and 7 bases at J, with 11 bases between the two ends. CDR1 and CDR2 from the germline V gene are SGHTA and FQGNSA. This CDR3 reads CASSKYTGYTF. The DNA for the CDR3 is TGTGCCAGCTCTAAGTATACTGGCTACACCTTC.